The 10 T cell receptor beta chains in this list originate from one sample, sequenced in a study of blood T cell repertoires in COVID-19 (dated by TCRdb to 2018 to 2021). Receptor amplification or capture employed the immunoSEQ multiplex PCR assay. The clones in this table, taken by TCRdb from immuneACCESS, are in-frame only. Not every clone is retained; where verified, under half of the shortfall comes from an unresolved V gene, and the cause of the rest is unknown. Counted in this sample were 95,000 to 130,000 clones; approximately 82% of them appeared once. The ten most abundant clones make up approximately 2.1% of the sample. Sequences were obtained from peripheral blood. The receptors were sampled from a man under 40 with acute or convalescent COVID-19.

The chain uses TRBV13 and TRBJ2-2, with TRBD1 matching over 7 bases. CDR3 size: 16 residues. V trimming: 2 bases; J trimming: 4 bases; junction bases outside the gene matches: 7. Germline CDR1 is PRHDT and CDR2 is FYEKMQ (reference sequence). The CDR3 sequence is CASSLPDRVGTGELFF. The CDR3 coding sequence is TGTGCCAGCAGCTTACCCGACAGGGTGGGCACCGGGGAGCTGTTTTTT.

The CDR3 region has the DNA TGTGCCTGGAGTGTCGGGGGGGATTCACCCCTCCACTTT. Its translation is CAWSVGGDSPLHF. This chain connects TRBV30 to TRBJ1-6; tentative D call: TRBD1 (5 bases). Deletions cut 0 bases from V and 8 bases from J, with 8 bases between. Germline lookup yields CDR1 GTSNPN and CDR2 SVGIG (reference sequence). CDR3 length: 13 residues.

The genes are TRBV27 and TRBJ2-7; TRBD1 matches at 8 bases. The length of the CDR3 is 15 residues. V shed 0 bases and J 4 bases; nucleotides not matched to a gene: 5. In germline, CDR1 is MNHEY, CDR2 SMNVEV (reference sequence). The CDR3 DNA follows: TGTGCCAGCAGTTTATCAGGGACAGGAGGTTACGAGCAGTACTTC. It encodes CASSLSGTGGYEQYF.

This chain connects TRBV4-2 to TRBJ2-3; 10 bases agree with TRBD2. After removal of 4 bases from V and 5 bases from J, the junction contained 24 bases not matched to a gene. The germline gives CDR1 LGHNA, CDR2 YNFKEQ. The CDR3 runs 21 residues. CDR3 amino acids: CASSPQYGSGGALTSLDTQYF. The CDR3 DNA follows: TGTGCCAGCAGCCCTCAATATGGAAGCGGGGGGGCCCTCACTAGTCTAGATACGCAGTATTTT.

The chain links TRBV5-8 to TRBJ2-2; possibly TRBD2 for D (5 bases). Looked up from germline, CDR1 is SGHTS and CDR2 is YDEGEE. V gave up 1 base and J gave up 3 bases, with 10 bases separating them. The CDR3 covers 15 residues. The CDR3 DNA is TGTGCCAGCAGCTTGAGAGAGGGAGACACCGGGGAGCTGTTTTTT. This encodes CASSLREGDTGELFF.

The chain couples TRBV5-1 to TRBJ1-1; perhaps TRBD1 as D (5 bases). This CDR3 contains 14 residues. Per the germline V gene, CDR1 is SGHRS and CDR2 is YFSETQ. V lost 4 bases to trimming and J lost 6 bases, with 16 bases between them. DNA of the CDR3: TGCGCCAGCAGCCCGGGACGGCGGGGTGCTGAAGCTTTCTTT. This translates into CASSPGRRGAEAFF.

DNA of the CDR3: TGTGCCAGTAGTTCGGACAGGGGCACTGAAGCTTTCTTT. Protein product: CASSSDRGTEAFF. The rearrangement links TRBV19 to TRBJ1-1, with 9 bases matching TRBD1. The CDR3 is 13 amino acids. V was clipped by 5 bases and J by 4 bases; unmatched bases: 2. CDR1 LNHDA and CDR2 SQIVND come from the germline V gene (reference sequence).

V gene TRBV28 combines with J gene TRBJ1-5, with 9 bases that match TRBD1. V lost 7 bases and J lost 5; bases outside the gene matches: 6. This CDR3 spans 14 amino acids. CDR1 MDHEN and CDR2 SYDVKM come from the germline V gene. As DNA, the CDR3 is TGTGCCAGCATTAAGGACAGGGGATATCAGCCCCAGCATTTT. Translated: CASIKDRGYQPQHF.

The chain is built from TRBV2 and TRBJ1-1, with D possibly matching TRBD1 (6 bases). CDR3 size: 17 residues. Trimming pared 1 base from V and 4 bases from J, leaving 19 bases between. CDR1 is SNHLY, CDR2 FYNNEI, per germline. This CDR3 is CASSEGTEGGLGTEAFF. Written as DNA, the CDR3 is TGTGCCAGCAGTGAAGGGACCGAGGGGGGGCTGGGCACTGAAGCTTTCTTT. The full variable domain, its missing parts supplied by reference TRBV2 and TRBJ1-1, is EPEVTQTPSHQVTQMGQEVILRCVPISNHLYFYWYRQILGQKVEFLVSFYNNEISEKSEIFDDQFSVERPDGSNFTLKIRSTKLEDSAMYFCASSEGTEGGLGTEAFFGQGTRLTVV.

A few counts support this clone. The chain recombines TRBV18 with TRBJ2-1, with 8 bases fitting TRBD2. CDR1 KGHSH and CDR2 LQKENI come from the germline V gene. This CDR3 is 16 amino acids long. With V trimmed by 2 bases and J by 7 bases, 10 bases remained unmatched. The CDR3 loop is CASSPISAGVGNEQFF. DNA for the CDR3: TGTGCCAGCTCACCAATCTCAGCGGGAGTAGGTAATGAGCAGTTCTTC.